One sample yielded the 23 T cell receptor beta chains listed below, sequenced in a study of PD-1 blockade in classical Hodgkin lymphoma. Every patient had relapsed following autologous stem cell transplantation, and cohorts differed in brentuximab vedotin exposure. TCRdb's copy holds only in-frame clones and misses some; the assay was immunoSEQ multiplex PCR. The sample consists of around 20,000 clones, 80% to 90% of them appearing once. Sample: peripheral blood mononuclear cells (PBMCs), taken before the second cycle of nivolumab. These TCRs come from a human donor with classical Hodgkin lymphoma.

This clone appeared once. CDR3 DNA sequence: TGTGCCAGCAGCTTGGGGCTAGCGGCCTACAATGAGCAGTTCTTC. Translating gives CASSLGLAAYNEQFF. The V gene is TRBV5-5, the J gene TRBJ2-1; 7 nucleotides agree with TRBD2. The CDR3 consists of 15 residues. The trim removed 0 bases at V and 2 bases at J, leaving 2 bases unmatched. Germline CDR1 and CDR2: SGHKS and YYEKEE (reference sequence).

The chain joins TRBV5-6 to TRBJ2-1; 12 bases fit TRBD2. With 2 bases clipped from V and 8 bases from J, the junction kept 5 bases outside the gene matches. Germline CDR1 is SGHDT and CDR2 is YYEEEE. The length of the CDR3 is 15 residues. CDR3 sequence reads: CASSFGLAGFYEQFF. In DNA form, the CDR3 reads TGTGCCAGCAGCTTCGGACTAGCGGGGTTCTATGAGCAGTTCTTC.

The CDR3 nucleotides read TGTGCCAGCAGTGGGTATTTCGGGGGGGCCTCGGATACGCAGTATTTT. Its translation: CASSGYFGGASDTQYF. The chain combines TRBV2 with TRBJ2-3; TRBD2 matches 8 bases. The CDR3 contains 16 residues. J lost 6 bases, V lost 4 bases, and 12 bases had no gene match. In germline, CDR1 is SNHLY, CDR2 FYNNEI.

In regard to this clone: This sample includes further DNA sequences coding for the same CDR3. This chain uses TRBV5-1 with TRBJ2-3, with D maybe TRBD1 (5 bases). V dropped 0 bases and J dropped 0 bases, with 8 bases sitting between them. The CDR3 loop spans 15 amino acids. Germline-derived CDR1 and CDR2 are SGHRS and YFSETQ. CDR3 bases: TGCGCCAGCAGCTTGGCAGGGCCTAGCACAGATACGCAGTATTTT. This translates into CASSLAGPSTDTQYF.

The chain carries TRBV7-8 and TRBJ1-3; D not certain. Per the germline V gene, CDR1 is SGHVS and CDR2 is FQNEAQ. The CDR3 is 12 residues long. Trimming pared 7 bases from V and 2 bases from J, leaving 6 bases between. The chain's CDR3 is CASTLTGNTIYF. The DNA for the CDR3 is TGTGCCAGCACCCTCACTGGAAACACCATATATTTT.

The J gene is TRBJ1-3, the V gene TRBV25-1, with D unclear. V lost 11 bases and J 3 bases, leaving 20 bases between the germline ends. CDR3 length equals 15 residues. The V gene's germline CDR1 is MGHDK and CDR2 SYGVNS. The CDR3 DNA is TGTGCCTCGACGGGGAACACATTAGTTGGAAACACCATATATTTT. Protein product: CASTGNTLVGNTIYF. The variable domain in full, completed from reference TRBV25-1 and TRBJ1-3, reads EADIYQTPRYLVIGTGKKITLECSQTMGHDKMYWYQQDPGMELHLIHYSYGVNSTEKGDLSSESTVSRIRTEHFPLTLESARPSHTSQYLCASTGNTLVGNTIYFGEGSWLTVV.

With respect to this clone: At one end the junction does not follow the germline gene, possibly because of a read error. The chain carries TRBV5-1 and TRBJ2-5, with D perhaps TRBD1 (6 bases). This CDR3 is 15 amino acids long. Germline V lookup: CDR1 SGHRS, CDR2 YFSETQ. This CDR3 is CAGSLDGRQEETQYF. The CDR3 DNA is TGCGCCGGCAGCTTGGATGGCCGACAGGAGGAGACCCAGTACTTC. Filled out from reference TRBV5-1 and TRBJ2-5, the complete variable domain reads KAGVTQTPRYLIKTRGQQVTLSCSPISGHRSVSWYQQTPGQGLQFLFEYFSETQRNKGNFPGRFSGRQFSNSRSEMNVSTLELGDSALYLCAGSLDGRQEETQYFGPGTRLLVL.

The V call is TRBV7-9, the J call TRBJ2-2, with D perhaps TRBD1 (6 bases). Germline assignment: CDR1 SEHNR and CDR2 FQNEAQ (reference sequence). Trimming took 4 bases from V and 4 from J, leaving 10 bases between them. This CDR3 contains 14 residues. The CDR3 sequence: CASSWDIFTGELFF. The CDR3 DNA reads TGTGCCAGCAGCTGGGACATTTTCACCGGGGAGCTGTTTTTT.

This rearrangement joins TRBV30 to TRBJ1-1, with D maybe TRBD1 (6 bases). The germline V and J ends were trimmed by 2 bases and 1 base, with 8 bases remaining between them. Germline assignment: CDR1 GTSNPN and CDR2 SVGIG (reference sequence). The CDR3 totals 13 residues. This CDR3 is CAWSRDKNTEAFF. As DNA, the CDR3 is TGTGCCTGGAGTAGGGACAAGAACACTGAAGCTTTCTTT.

Here the CDR3 reads CSGITGTDYGYTF. DNA for the CDR3: TGCAGCGGTATAACAGGGACAGACTATGGCTACACCTTC. The chain combines TRBV29-1 with TRBJ1-2; 7 bases fit TRBD1. The V and J ends lost 7 bases and 3 bases, in that order; junction bases with no gene match: 8. Germline CDR1 reads SQVTM; CDR2 reads ANQGSEA. This CDR3 region has 13 residues.

This sequence joins TRBV7-9 and TRBJ1-1, with 7 bases lining up with TRBD1. The germline CDR1 and CDR2 sequences are SEHNR and FQNEAQ (reference sequence). Germline trimming cut 4 bases from V and 10 bases from J; bases unmatched to any gene: 6. This CDR3 region has 12 residues. The CDR3, as DNA: TGTGCCAGCAGCTCCTCCGCAGGGGGAGCTTTCTTT. This encodes CASSSSAGGAFF.

This chain links TRBV7-9 with TRBJ2-7; 9 bases line up with TRBD1. The germline CDR1 and CDR2 sequences are SEHNR and FQNEAQ (reference sequence). The CDR3 totals 16 residues. V dropped 6 bases and J dropped 5; count of bases not matched to a gene: 14. The CDR3 region has the DNA TGTGCCAGCAGGTCTAGAGAAGGACAGGGGAGAGACGAGCAGTACTTC. Amino acid sequence: CASRSREGQGRDEQYF.

CDR3 sequence reads: CASGFAPSDRGNYGYTF. In DNA, the CDR3 is TGTGCTAGTGGTTTTGCGCCATCGGACAGGGGGAACTATGGCTACACCTTC. The chain is built from TRBV12-5 and TRBJ1-2; 10 nucleotides match TRBD1. Germline trimming cut 3 bases from V and 2 bases from J; bases unmatched to any gene: 9. From germline, CDR1 is LGHNT and CDR2 FRNRAP. The CDR3 runs to 17 residues.

This sequence joins TRBV2 and TRBJ1-2; weak D call: TRBD1 (6 bases). CDR3 length: 13 residues. V gave up 8 bases and J gave up 5 bases, with 15 bases separating them. Germline CDR1 and CDR2: SNHLY and FYNNEI. CDR3 loop: CASQGHTKYGYTF. The CDR3 DNA reads TGTGCCAGCCAGGGACATACAAAGTATGGCTACACCTTC.

The chain joins TRBV6-5 to TRBJ2-2; D assignment may be TRBD1 or TRBD2 (5 bases each). Germline CDR1 and CDR2: MNHEY and SVGAGI. The CDR3 has 15 amino acids. Trimming took 6 bases from V and 0 from J, leaving 11 bases between them. In DNA form, the CDR3 reads TGTGCCAGCAGCACCGGGACGGCGAACACCGGGGAGCTGTTTTTT. This translates into CASSTGTANTGELFF.

The genes are TRBV7-2 and TRBJ1-1; a weak D match, TRBD1 (5 bases). CDR1 SGHTA and CDR2 FQGNSA come from the germline V gene. Trimming shortened V by 4 bases and J by 4 bases, and 16 bases separated the two germline ends. The CDR3 runs 15 residues. As DNA, the CDR3 is TGTGCCAGCAGCTCCTGGCCCAGGGAATTCACTGAAGCTTTCTTT. This encodes CASSSWPREFTEAFF. The full variable domain, its missing parts supplied by reference TRBV7-2 and TRBJ1-1, is GAGVSQSPSNKVTEKGKDVELRCDPISGHTALYWYRQSLGQGLEFLIYFQGNSAPDKSGLPSDRFSAERTGGSVSTLTIQRTQQEDSAVYLCASSSWPREFTEAFFGQGTRLTVV.

The V call is TRBV5-6, the J call TRBJ1-3; no clear D gene. The CDR3 length is 15 residues. Trimming took 4 bases from V and 0 from J, leaving 11 bases between them. CDR1 and CDR2 from the germline V gene are SGHDT and YYEEEE. The CDR3: CASSPGPNSGNTIYF. CDR3 nucleotides: TGTGCCAGCAGCCCAGGACCGAACTCTGGAAACACCATATATTTT.

The V gene is TRBV6-6, the J gene TRBJ1-1, with D unclear. Germline CDR1 is MNHNY and CDR2 is SVGAGI (reference sequence). V dropped 4 bases and J dropped 1 base, with 13 bases sitting between them. The CDR3 is made up of 15 amino acids. CDR3 DNA: TGTGCCAGCAGTTCGTATGAGACGGCGAACACTGAAGCTTTCTTT. It specifies CASSSYETANTEAFF.

This clone has more than one count but fewer than ten. V usage is TRBV6-5 and J usage is TRBJ1-4, with D possibly TRBD1 on 6 matching bases. With 4 bases removed from V and 0 bases from J, the gap between germline ends came to 12 bases. CDR1 MNHEY and CDR2 SVGAGI come from the germline V gene. The CDR3 has 16 amino acids. In DNA form, the CDR3 reads TGTGCCAGCAGTTCCTACAGGACAGCAACTAATGAAAAACTGTTTTTT. It translates to CASSSYRTATNEKLFF.

The genes are TRBV5-1 and TRBJ1-4; D might be TRBD1 (6 bases). V lost 3 bases and J lost 6, with 15 bases in between. CDR3 length equals 15 residues. Germline V lookup: CDR1 SGHRS, CDR2 YFSETQ. CDR3 DNA: TGCGCCAGCAGCTCCTTAACAGGGATCGATGAAAAACTGTTTTTT. Protein sequence: CASSSLTGIDEKLFF.

The V and J genes are TRBV25-1 and TRBJ2-7, with 8 bases that match TRBD1. The CDR3 is 17 amino acids. The V and J ends lost 3 bases and 3 bases, in that order; junction bases with no gene match: 13. The V gene's germline CDR1 is MGHDK and CDR2 SYGVNS. The CDR3 bases are TGTGCCAGCAGTGACGCCCCGGGACAGGATACTTACTACGAGCAGTACTTC. Its protein product is CASSDAPGQDTYYEQYF.

This rearrangement joins TRBV7-9 to TRBJ2-2; D perhaps matches TRBD1 (6 bases). This CDR3 region has 15 residues. The germline V gene has CDR1 SEHNR and CDR2 FQNEAQ (reference sequence). CDR3 residues: CAVRGHSTDTGELFF. The CDR3 DNA reads TGTGCAGTCCGGGGACACTCGACGGACACCGGGGAGCTGTTTTTT.

CDR3 coding DNA: TGTGCCAGCAGCTTGGGGCACGCTAGCGGGCCGAGCACAGATACGCAGTATTTT. Amino acids: CASSLGHASGPSTDTQYF. V and J are TRBV5-4 and TRBJ2-3, with 8 bases fitting TRBD2. The length of the CDR3 is 18 residues. The germline V gene encodes CDR1 SGHNT and CDR2 YYREEE (reference sequence). The V and J ends lost 0 bases and 0 bases, in that order; junction bases with no gene match: 9.